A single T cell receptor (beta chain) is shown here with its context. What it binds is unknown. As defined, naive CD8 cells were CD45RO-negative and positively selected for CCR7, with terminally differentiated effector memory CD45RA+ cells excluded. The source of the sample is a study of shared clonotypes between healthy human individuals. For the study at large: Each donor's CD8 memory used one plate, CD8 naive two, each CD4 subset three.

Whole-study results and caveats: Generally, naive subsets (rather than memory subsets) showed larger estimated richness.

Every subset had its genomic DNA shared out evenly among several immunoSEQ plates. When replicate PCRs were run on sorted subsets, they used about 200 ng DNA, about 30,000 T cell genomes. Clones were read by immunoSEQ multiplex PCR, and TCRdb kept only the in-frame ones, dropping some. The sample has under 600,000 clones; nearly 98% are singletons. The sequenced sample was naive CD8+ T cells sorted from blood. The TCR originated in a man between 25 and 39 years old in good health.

The CDR3 here is CASSQDRGYGYTF. CDR3 in DNA: TGCGCCAGCAGCCAAGACCGGGGGTATGGCTACACCTTC. The genes are TRBV4-3 and TRBJ1-2; D is possibly TRBD1 (5 bases). The CDR3 is 13 amino acids. Per germline, CDR1 LGHNA and CDR2 YSLEER. V was trimmed by 0 bases and J by 5 bases, leaving 7 bases between them.